This T cell receptor beta chain stems from a study of T cell responses to AZD1222 COVID-19 vaccine. Regarding this clone: What it binds is unknown.

Study outcomes and limitations: Spike-specific TCR breadth and depth went up after people got two AZD1222 doses.

CDR1 and CDR2 from the germline V gene are MDHEN and SYDVKM. The CDR3 loop spans 16 amino acids. The V gene end was trimmed by 10 bases and the J gene end by 4 bases; junction bases not matched to a gene: 13. The repertoire was sequenced with immunoSEQ multiplex PCR; TCRdb's copy has only in-frame clones and lacks some. The table records some 67,000 clones, 80% to 90% of them present only once. This receptor was identified in an adult who received the AZD1222 COVID-19 vaccine. The chain employs TRBV28 and TRBJ2-5, with TRBD2 matching over 12 bases. The sample in question was peripheral blood, obtained 28 days after the second AZD1222 dose. CDR3 sequence reads: CATRTSGAWVVETQYF. CDR3 nucleotides: TGTGCCACCCGGACTAGCGGGGCCTGGGTGGTAGAGACCCAGTACTTC.